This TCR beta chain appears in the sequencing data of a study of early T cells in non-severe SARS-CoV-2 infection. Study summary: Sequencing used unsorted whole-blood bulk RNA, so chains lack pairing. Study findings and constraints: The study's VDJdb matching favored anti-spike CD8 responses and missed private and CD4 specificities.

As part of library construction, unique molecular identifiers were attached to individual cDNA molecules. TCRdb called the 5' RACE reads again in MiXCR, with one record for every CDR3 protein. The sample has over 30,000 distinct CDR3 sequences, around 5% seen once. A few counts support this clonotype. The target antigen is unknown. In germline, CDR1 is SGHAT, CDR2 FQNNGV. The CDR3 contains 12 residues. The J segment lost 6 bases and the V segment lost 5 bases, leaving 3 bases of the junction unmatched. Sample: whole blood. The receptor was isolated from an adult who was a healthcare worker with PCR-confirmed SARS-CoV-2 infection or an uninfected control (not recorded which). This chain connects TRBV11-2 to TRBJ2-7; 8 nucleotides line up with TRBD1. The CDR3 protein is CASSGTGGEQYF. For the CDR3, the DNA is TGTGCCAGCAGCGGAACAGGGGGCGAGCAGTACTTC.